This is a list of T cell receptor beta chains from one sample in a study of T cell responses to AZD1222 COVID-19 vaccine. Clones were sequenced by immunoSEQ multiplex PCR, and TCRdb holds only the in-frame ones, with some missing. Of 64,000 or so clones listed, 84% were seen once; the top ten hold approximately 7%. The starting material was peripheral blood, obtained on day 0 of AZD1222 vaccination. The receptors derive from an adult in good health. Both conserved end residues are trimmed from each CDR3. Clone size is shown for a subset of rows, as once, few, many or a class of expanded clone.

CDR3: ASSPGQGRQETQY; V: TRBV19; J: TRBJ2-5; size: NA
CDR3: AISDHRGRENTEAF; V: TRBV10-3; J: TRBJ1-1; size: NA
CDR3: ASSARNTDTQY; V: TRBV2; J: TRBJ2-3; size: NA
CDR3: ASSMGRNYGYT; V: TRBV5-6; J: TRBJ1-2; size: NA
CDR3: AISDGTGANYYNEQF; V: TRBV10-3; J: TRBJ2-1; size: NA
CDR3: ASMGQGADYGYT; V: TRBV27; J: TRBJ1-2; size: NA
CDR3: AWSGPRTYEQY; V: TRBV30; J: TRBJ2-7; size: NA
CDR3: ASSTQGQRFNTIY; V: TRBV5-8; J: TRBJ1-3; size: few
CDR3: ASSQDWGSGNTIY; V: TRBV4-3; J: TRBJ1-3; size: once
CDR3: ASSLNSLGEDTQY; V: TRBV11-3; J: TRBJ2-3; size: NA
CDR3: AWSVRRCLAGENCAYEQY; V: TRBV30; J: TRBJ2-7; size: NA
CDR3: ASSPGGTALNEQY; V: TRBV28; J: TRBJ2-7; size: once
CDR3: ASCRTGQDTQY; V: TRBV27; J: TRBJ2-3; size: NA
CDR3: ASSLGQDPTEAF; V: TRBV7-2; J: TRBJ1-1; size: NA
CDR3: ASSPNSGGGGNEKLF; V: TRBV18; J: TRBJ1-4; size: NA
CDR3: AWSVRTAKNIQY; V: TRBV30; J: TRBJ2-4; size: once
CDR3: SVRTGANQPQH; V: TRBV29-1; J: TRBJ1-5; size: few
CDR3: ASSFAFRGTQY; V: TRBV5-6; J: TRBJ2-5; size: NA
CDR3: ASTTGGGWGYT; V: TRBV12-3/TRBV12-4; J: TRBJ1-2; size: once
CDR3: ARPPPPGGPYNEQF; V: TRBV16; J: TRBJ2-1; size: NA
CDR3: ASSVETSGQNEQF; V: TRBV6-4; J: TRBJ2-1; size: few